The rows below give T cell receptor beta chains drawn from one sample of a study of blood T cell repertoires in COVID-19. TCRdb keeps only in-frame clones here, not all; method: immunoSEQ multiplex PCR. The profile shows 130,000 to 150,000 clones, around four fifths of them singletons. Source material: peripheral blood. The receptor set was obtained from a woman in her 40s with active or convalescent COVID-19. The CDR3 runs from the conserved cysteine through the conserved F or W. A D gene is named only where the DNA matches it firmly. Clone size is stated in some rows and not others, as once, few, many or a class when expanded.

>NA|TRBJ2-7|16|TRBV7-9|NA
CASSRGRSGDVDEQYF
TGTGCCAGCAGCAGGGGCCGGTCGGGAGACGTCGACGAGCAGTACTTC
>TRBD1|TRBJ1-1|13|TRBV3-1/TRBV3-2|NA
CASSAQGGTEAFF
TGTGCCAGCTCTGCACAGGGGGGCACTGAAGCTTTCTTT
>NA|TRBJ2-7|15|TRBV5-6|once
CASSLGGPPAYEQYF
TGTGCCAGCAGCTTGGGGGGCCCCCCTGCCTACGAGCAGTACTTC
>NA|TRBJ1-2|10|TRBV20-1|NA
CSAKAYGYTF
TGCAGTGCTAAAGCCTATGGCTACACCTTC
>NA|TRBJ2-7|13|TRBV13|NA
CASSMKPTYEQYF
TGTGCCAGCAGCATGAAGCCCACCTACGAGCAGTACTTC
>NA|TRBJ1-2|13|TRBV21-1|NA
CASSIHGFYGYTF
TGTGCCAGCAGCATCCACGGTTTCTATGGCTACACCTTC
>TRBD2|TRBJ2-5|15|TRBV3-1/TRBV3-2|NA
CASSQDPRGGETQYF
TGTGCCAGCAGCCAAGATCCGCGCGGGGGTGAGACCCAGTACTTC
>NA|TRBJ1-1|15|TRBV6-5|NA
CASSYDEAMNTEAFF
TGTGCCAGCAGTTACGATGAGGCTATGAACACTGAAGCTTTCTTT
>TRBD1|TRBJ2-7|15|TRBV28|once
CASSSQGAGGYEQYF
TGTGCCAGCAGTTCCCAGGGGGCAGGGGGCTACGAGCAGTACTTC
>NA|TRBJ1-2|14|TRBV30|NA
CAWSFPTGFLGYTF
TGTGCCTGGAGTTTCCCGACAGGTTTTCTTGGCTACACCTTC
>TRBD1|TRBJ1-5|15|TRBV20-1|NA
CSAIDRGQINQPQHF
TGCAGTGCTATTGACAGGGGACAGATTAATCAGCCCCAGCATTTT
>TRBD1|TRBJ2-3|14|TRBV11-3|once
CASSPGGRADTQYF
TGTGCCAGCAGCCCAGGGGGCAGGGCGGATACGCAGTATTTT
>TRBD1|TRBJ1-2|13|TRBV28|NA
CASSWDSGYGYTF
TGTGCCAGCAGTTGGGACAGCGGCTATGGCTACACCTTC
>TRBD1|TRBJ1-5|15|TRBV7-9|NA
CASSLTGQSNQPQHF
TGTGCCAGCAGCCTAACGGGACAGAGCAATCAGCCCCAGCATTTT
>TRBD1|TRBJ1-1|19|TRBV4-2|NA
CASSQDYRGLYSGNTEAFF
TGTGCCAGCAGCCAAGATTACAGGGGGCTTTATTCGGGGAACACTGAAGCTTTCTTT
>NA|TRBJ2-7|13|TRBV30|NA
CAWSVLGAREQYF
TGTGCCTGGAGTGTACTGGGGGCGAGGGAGCAGTACTTC
>TRBD1|TRBJ1-6|16|TRBV27|NA
CASSLNLDRGRSPLHF
TGTGCCAGCAGTTTAAATTTGGACAGGGGACGTTCACCCCTCCACTTT
>NA|TRBJ1-2|14|TRBV9|NA
CASSVGGGAGGYTF
TGTGCCAGCAGCGTAGGTGGGGGCGCGGGTGGCTACACCTTC